These T cell receptor beta chains were read from a single sample in a study of blood T cell repertoires in COVID-19. Measured with immunoSEQ multiplex PCR; TCRdb has only the in-frame clones, and not every one. The sample consists of 230,000 or so clones, 80% to 90% of them appearing once. Sequences were obtained from peripheral blood. These receptors were obtained from a man aged 35-49 years who had recovered from COVID-19. Both conserved end residues are part of each CDR3. A D gene is named only where the DNA matches it firmly. Not every row has a clone size; where given, it reads once, few, many or a size class.

v_gene	d_gene	abundance	j_gene	CDR3aa	CDR3nt
TRBV20-1	-	-	TRBJ2-7	CSARTGHEQYF	TGCAGTGCACGGACTGGGCACGAGCAGTACTTC
TRBV2	TRBD2	-	TRBJ2-2	CASSEEPLRLAGGPAGELFF	TGTGCCAGCAGTGAAGAGCCTCTGAGACTAGCGGGAGGGCCCGCCGGGGAGCTGTTTTTT
TRBV6-5	TRBD2	-	TRBJ2-7	CASRAGGGHSYEQYF	TGTGCCAGCAGGGCCGGCGGGGGGCACTCCTACGAGCAGTACTTC
TRBV9	-	-	TRBJ1-6	CASSVVGEPNSPLHF	TGTGCCAGCAGCGTAGTGGGAGAGCCGAATTCACCCCTCCACTTT
TRBV29-1	TRBD2	once	TRBJ2-3	CSAEGLAGAVDTQYF	TGCAGCGCCGAGGGACTAGCGGGAGCGGTAGATACGCAGTATTTT
TRBV24-1	TRBD1	-	TRBJ2-1	CATSDFDRGEWFF	TGTGCCACCAGTGATTTCGACAGGGGGGAGTGGTTCTTC
TRBV27	-	-	TRBJ2-1	CASRVRSRLGNEQFF	TGTGCCAGCAGGGTCCGATCCCGCCTAGGCAATGAGCAGTTCTTC
TRBV3-1/TRBV3-2	-	-	TRBJ2-4	CASSQRGLAKNIQYF	TGTGCCAGCAGCCAACGCGGTTTAGCCAAAAACATTCAGTACTTC
TRBV10-3	TRBD2	-	TRBJ2-3	CAIRKTSGDPIDTQYF	TGTGCCATCAGGAAGACTAGCGGGGACCCCATAGATACGCAGTATTTT
TRBV2	TRBD1	-	TRBJ1-5	CASSEPQGEHNQPQHF	TGTGCCAGCAGTGAACCGCAGGGGGAGCACAATCAGCCCCAGCATTTT
TRBV18	TRBD2	-	TRBJ2-3	CASSLRTSGSTDTQYF	TGTGCCAGCTCACTCCGGACTAGCGGGAGCACAGATACGCAGTATTTT
TRBV4-1	-	-	TRBJ2-3	CASSQERAGGTDTQYF	TGCGCCAGCAGCCAAGAGAGGGCGGGCGGCACAGATACGCAGTATTTT
TRBV7-2	TRBD1	-	TRBJ1-6	CASRVTTGGSPLHF	TGTGCCAGCAGGGTTACGACAGGGGGTTCACCCCTCCACTTT
TRBV5-5	-	-	TRBJ1-5	CASSSMWGPDGNQPQHF	TGTGCCAGCAGCTCGATGTGGGGGCCGGATGGCAATCAGCCCCAGCATTTT
TRBV30	TRBD1	few	TRBJ1-5	CAWSVMAGGQPQHF	TGTGCCTGGAGTGTAATGGCAGGGGGTCAGCCCCAGCATTTT
TRBV5-1	-	-	TRBJ2-3	CASSLEERVTQYF	TGCGCCAGCAGCCTGGAGGAGCGGGTTACGCAGTATTTT
TRBV19	TRBD1	-	TRBJ2-6	CASKGQGTGANVLTF	TGTGCCAGTAAAGGACAGGGAACTGGGGCCAACGTCCTGACTTTC
TRBV19	TRBD2	-	TRBJ2-5	CASSPLGTSGRLGRETQYF	TGTGCCAGTAGCCCCCTAGGGACTAGCGGGAGGCTGGGTCGAGAGACCCAGTACTTC
TRBV29-1	-	-	TRBJ2-7	CSVVPGYSYEQYF	TGCAGCGTTGTACCGGGGTACTCCTACGAGCAGTACTTC
TRBV30	-	-	TRBJ1-1	CAWTNTGVTEAFF	TGTGCCTGGACCAACACGGGGGTAACTGAAGCTTTCTTT
TRBV18	TRBD1	-	TRBJ2-7	CASSPSRGGGEGTGKDEQYF	TGTGCCAGCTCACCATCAAGGGGGGGCGGCGAGGGGACAGGGAAGGACGAGCAGTACTTC
TRBV7-9	-	-	TRBJ2-3	CASSSGDIRGDTQYF	TGTGCCAGCAGCTCCGGGGATATACGAGGAGATACGCAGTATTTT
TRBV7-2	-	-	TRBJ1-2	CASSADRPRGSYGYTF	TGTGCCAGCAGCGCAGACAGGCCACGAGGGTCCTATGGCTACACCTTC
TRBV5-6	TRBD1	few	TRBJ1-1	CASSLIGRGSGAFF	TGTGCCAGCAGCTTGATTGGCAGGGGGAGCGGAGCTTTCTTT
TRBV6-5	TRBD1	-	TRBJ1-2	CASSYWDRGNYGYTF	TGTGCCAGCAGTTACTGGGACAGGGGGAACTATGGCTACACCTTC
TRBV9	TRBD2	-	TRBJ2-7	CASSVGLAASYEQYF	TGTGCCAGCAGCGTAGGGCTAGCGGCCTCCTACGAGCAGTACTTC
TRBV24-1	-	-	TRBJ2-1	CATSMGRGEQFF	TGTGCCACCAGTATGGGGCGGGGCGAGCAGTTCTTC
TRBV11-3	-	-	TRBJ2-2	CASSLGRGGYTGELFF	TGTGCCAGCAGCTTGGGCAGGGGAGGGTACACCGGGGAGCTGTTTTTT
TRBV6-1	-	-	TRBJ1-2	CASSEVAANYGYTF	TGTGCCAGCAGTGAAGTAGCAGCTAACTATGGCTACACCTTC
TRBV2	-	-	TRBJ1-2	CASSLKPTGKGYGYTF	TGTGCCAGCAGCCTTAAACCAACAGGGAAGGGCTATGGCTACACCTTC
TRBV3-1/TRBV3-2	TRBD2	-	TRBJ2-1	CASRQRLAGSYNEQFF	TGTGCCAGCAGGCAGAGACTAGCCGGATCCTACAATGAGCAGTTCTTC
TRBV5-1	TRBD2	-	TRBJ2-3	CASSRTSGGTDTQYF	TGCGCCAGCAGCAGGACTAGCGGGGGCACAGATACGCAGTATTTT
TRBV6-2/TRBV6-3	-	-	TRBJ1-1	CASSWQAEAFF	TGTGCCAGCAGTTGGCAAGCTGAAGCTTTCTTT
TRBV5-1	-	few	TRBJ2-6	CASSPGSGANVLTF	TGCGCCAGCAGCCCCGGCTCTGGGGCCAACGTCCTGACTTTC
TRBV10-2	TRBD1	-	TRBJ1-4	CASSRQGAGTNEKLFF	TGCGCCAGCAGTAGACAGGGGGCAGGAACTAATGAAAAACTGTTTTTT
TRBV27	TRBD1	-	TRBJ2-7	CASSGTGSSYEQYF	TGTGCCAGCTCCGGGACAGGGAGCTCCTACGAGCAGTACTTC
TRBV10-3	TRBD2	few	TRBJ2-2	CAIPRQAGSNTGELFF	TGTGCCATCCCTCGTCAAGCGGGATCGAACACCGGGGAGCTGTTTTTT
TRBV7-8	-	once	TRBJ1-3	CASSLAQASGNTIYF	TGTGCCAGCAGCTTAGCTCAGGCGTCTGGAAACACCATATATTTT
TRBV5-4	-	-	TRBJ1-6	CASSLGPGIGNSPLHF	TGTGCCAGCAGCTTGGGGCCGGGGATCGGGAATTCACCCCTCCACTTT
TRBV5-8	-	-	TRBJ2-2	CASSLVAGIPTGELFF	TGTGCCAGCAGCTTGGTTGCGGGAATACCCACCGGGGAGCTGTTTTTT
TRBV19	TRBD1	-	TRBJ1-1	CASRGRTGNTEAFF	TGTGCCAGTAGGGGGAGGACAGGGAACACTGAAGCTTTCTTT
TRBV6-1	-	few	TRBJ2-7	CASSGPPDSNSYEQYF	TGTGCCAGCAGTGGGCCGCCCGACTCCAACTCCTACGAGCAGTACTTC
TRBV10-3	TRBD2	-	TRBJ2-7	CAISGATSGASYEQYF	TGTGCCATCAGTGGCGCGACTAGCGGGGCCTCCTACGAGCAGTACTTC
TRBV6-1	TRBD1	-	TRBJ1-2	CASSLGQRNGYTF	TGTGCCAGCAGCCTGGGACAGAGGAATGGCTACACCTTC
TRBV25-1	-	few	TRBJ1-2	CASSEYNEGTAGYTF	TGTGCCAGCAGTGAATATAATGAAGGGACTGCTGGCTACACCTTC
TRBV18	-	once	TRBJ1-2	CASSPGQLYGYTF	TGTGCCAGCTCACCAGGACAGCTTTATGGCTACACCTTC
TRBV7-9	-	few	TRBJ1-1	CASSVSREGKGAFF	TGTGCCAGCAGCGTCAGTCGCGAGGGAAAAGGGGCTTTCTTT
TRBV7-6	TRBD1	once	TRBJ1-3	CASSFPWGRGKKISGNTIYF	TGTGCCAGCAGCTTCCCGTGGGGCAGGGGGAAGAAAATCTCTGGAAACACCATATATTTT
TRBV7-2	-	-	TRBJ2-7	CASSTPILQGTVNFYEQYF	TGTGCCAGCAGTACTCCGATTCTGCAGGGGACGGTCAACTTCTACGAGCAGTACTTC
TRBV29-1	TRBD1	-	TRBJ2-5	CSVDGTGLETQYF	TGCAGCGTTGACGGGACAGGGCTAGAGACCCAGTACTTC
TRBV5-1	TRBD1	-	TRBJ2-7	CASSFRDRAVDEQYF	TGCGCCAGCAGCTTCCGGGACAGGGCGGTTGACGAGCAGTACTTC
TRBV5-1	TRBD1	-	TRBJ2-7	CASSSGDRPYEQYF	TGCGCCAGCAGCTCCGGGGACAGACCCTACGAGCAGTACTTC
TRBV10-1	-	-	TRBJ1-1	CASSLQANTEAFF	TGCGCCAGCAGTCTCCAGGCGAACACTGAAGCTTTCTTT
TRBV2	TRBD2	-	TRBJ2-7	CASRAGTSGGRLSSYEQYF	TGTGCCAGCAGAGCCGGGACTAGCGGGGGGAGACTAAGCTCCTACGAGCAGTACTTC
TRBV29-1	TRBD1	-	TRBJ1-1	CSVLRQGLPTEAFF	TGCAGCGTCCTGCGACAGGGACTTCCCACTGAAGCTTTCTTT